The 9 T cell receptor beta chains below were found in one sample sequenced in a study of neurological immune-mediated disorders. TCRdb re-analysed the 5' RACE reads in MiXCR, keeping a single row per CDR3 protein. The repertoire holds about 70,000 distinct CDR3 sequences, with 3.2% as singletons. Sequencing was carried out using PBMCs. All receptors derive from a woman aged 45-65 years with multiple sclerosis.

This clonotype was detected ten times or more. This chain connects TRBV5-1 to TRBJ2-5; 7 bases are shared with TRBD2. Trimming took 4 bases from V and 5 from J; bases not matched to a gene: 11. CDR1 SGHRS and CDR2 YFSETQ come from the germline V gene. This CDR3 contains 15 residues. The CDR3 loop is CASSPQGGREETQYF. As DNA, the CDR3 is TGCGCCAGCAGCCCTCAAGGCGGGAGAGAGGAGACCCAGTACTTC. Full variable domain (remainder filled in from reference TRBV5-1 and TRBJ2-5): KAGVTQTPRYLIKTRGQQVTLSCSPISGHRSVSWYQQTPGQGLQFLFEYFSETQRNKGNFPGRFSGRQFSNSRSEMNVSTLELGDSALYLCASSPQGGREETQYFGPGTRLLVL.

The table lists this clonotype with a few counts. The junction departs from the called germline gene at one end, perhaps through a read error. V is TRBV6-5 and J is TRBJ1-1; TRBD1 matches at 8 bases. The CDR3 is 12 amino acids. Germline V gene lookup returns CDR1 MNHEY and CDR2 SVGAGI. In nucleotides, the CDR3 is TGTGACAGCACCAGACAGGGGTCTGAAGCTTTCTTT. Residues: CDSTRQGSEAFF.

This clonotype has a count of ten or more. V gene TRBV19 combines with J gene TRBJ2-5; no firm D call. The CDR3 contains 12 residues. Germline V gene data show CDR1 as LNHDA and CDR2 as SQIVND (reference sequence). Trimming pared 8 bases from V and 4 bases from J, leaving 11 bases between. The CDR3 region has the DNA TGTGCCAGTGTTTGGATAGGAGAGACCCAGTACTTC. Translated, it gives CASVWIGETQYF.

At least ten counts were recorded for this clonotype. The gene calls are TRBV5-5 and TRBJ1-2; the D is unclear. The CDR3 length is 12 residues. Germline V gene sequence: CDR1 SGHKS, CDR2 YYEKEE (reference sequence). The germline V and J ends were trimmed by 2 bases and 6 bases, with 8 bases remaining between them. This chain's CDR3 is CASSFFGDGYTF. The CDR3 DNA is TGTGCCAGCAGCTTTTTCGGGGATGGCTACACCTTC.

This clonotype was recorded at least ten times. This rearrangement joins TRBV5-1 to TRBJ1-2; D might be TRBD1 (5 bases). V was shortened by 4 bases and J by 0 bases, with 13 bases between the two germline ends. The CDR3 covers 15 residues. CDR1 and CDR2 from the germline V gene are SGHRS and YFSETQ. CDR3 in amino acids: CASSRADSANYGYTF. DNA for the CDR3: TGCGCCAGCAGCCGAGCTGACAGTGCTAACTATGGCTACACCTTC.

This clonotype was seen at least ten times. The chain employs TRBV5-1 and TRBJ2-2; weak D call: TRBD1 (6 bases). Germline CDR1 and CDR2: SGHRS and YFSETQ. This CDR3 is 16 amino acids long. V was trimmed by 4 bases and J by 4 bases, leaving 17 bases between them. CDR3 bases: TGCGCCAGCAGCGATGACAGGATCGGAACCACCGGGGAGCTGTTTTTT. This sequence encodes CASSDDRIGTTGELFF. The complete variable domain, with remaining parts taken from reference TRBV5-1 and TRBJ2-2, reads KAGVTQTPRYLIKTRGQQVTLSCSPISGHRSVSWYQQTPGQGLQFLFEYFSETQRNKGNFPGRFSGRQFSNSRSEMNVSTLELGDSALYLCASSDDRIGTTGELFFGEGSRLTVL.

This clonotype was observed many times. CDR3 sequence (DNA): TGTGCCAGCTCGCCCGGACAGGGAGGGGCTATGAACACTGAAGCTTTCTTT. This gives the protein CASSPGQGGAMNTEAFF. This rearrangement joins TRBV18 to TRBJ1-1; 8 bases match TRBD1. Germline V gene sequence: CDR1 KGHSH, CDR2 LQKENI. This CDR3 region has 17 residues. The ends lost 6 bases at V and 0 bases at J; junction bases unmatched: 12.

V usage is TRBV2 and J usage is TRBJ2-7; 11 bases align to TRBD2. Germline CDR1 is SNHLY and CDR2 is FYNNEI. The CDR3 totals 18 residues. With 8 bases clipped from V and 0 bases from J, the junction kept 15 bases outside the gene matches. CDR3 sequence reads: CASLPVLAGVKPSYEQYF. CDR3 DNA sequence: TGTGCCAGCCTTCCGGTACTAGCGGGGGTGAAGCCCTCCTACGAGCAGTACTTC.

Many counts were recorded for this clonotype. DNA of the CDR3: TGTGCCAGCAGTTTTGTCTGGGCCAACGTCCTGACTTTC. It encodes CASSFVWANVLTF. The chain uses TRBV28 and TRBJ2-6, with no clear D. Germline assignment: CDR1 MDHEN and CDR2 SYDVKM. V was clipped by 3 bases and J by 5 bases, with 5 bases between them. This CDR3 has 13 amino acids.